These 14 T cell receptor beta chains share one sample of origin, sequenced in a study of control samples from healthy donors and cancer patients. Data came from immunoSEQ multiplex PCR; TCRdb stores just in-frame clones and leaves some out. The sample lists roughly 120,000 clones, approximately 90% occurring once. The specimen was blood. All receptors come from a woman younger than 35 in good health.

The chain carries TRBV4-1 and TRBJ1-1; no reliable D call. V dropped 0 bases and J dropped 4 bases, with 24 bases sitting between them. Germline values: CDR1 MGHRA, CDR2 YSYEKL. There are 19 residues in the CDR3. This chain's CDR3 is CASSQDAWWTEPFGTEAFF. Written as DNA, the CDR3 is TGCGCCAGCAGCCAAGACGCGTGGTGGACGGAACCCTTCGGCACTGAAGCTTTCTTT.

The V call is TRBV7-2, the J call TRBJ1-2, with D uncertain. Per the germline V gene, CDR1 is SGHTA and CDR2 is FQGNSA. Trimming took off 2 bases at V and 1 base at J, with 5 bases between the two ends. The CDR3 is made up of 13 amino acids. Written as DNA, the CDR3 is TGTGCCAGCAGCTTAAACAATAACTATGGCTACACCTTC. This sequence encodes CASSLNNNYGYTF.

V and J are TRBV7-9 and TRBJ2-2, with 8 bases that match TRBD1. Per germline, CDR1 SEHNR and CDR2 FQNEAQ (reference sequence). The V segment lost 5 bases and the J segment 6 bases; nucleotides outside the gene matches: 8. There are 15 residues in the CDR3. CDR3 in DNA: TGTGCCAGCAGCCCGGACAGGGCGACCGCCGGGGAGCTGTTTTTT. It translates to CASSPDRATAGELFF.

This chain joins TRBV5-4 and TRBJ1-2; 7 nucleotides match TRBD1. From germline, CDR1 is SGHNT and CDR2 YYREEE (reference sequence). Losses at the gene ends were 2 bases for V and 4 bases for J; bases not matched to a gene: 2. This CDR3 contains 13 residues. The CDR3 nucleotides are TGTGCCAGCAGCTTTGGACAGGCCTATGGCTACACCTTC. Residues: CASSFGQAYGYTF.

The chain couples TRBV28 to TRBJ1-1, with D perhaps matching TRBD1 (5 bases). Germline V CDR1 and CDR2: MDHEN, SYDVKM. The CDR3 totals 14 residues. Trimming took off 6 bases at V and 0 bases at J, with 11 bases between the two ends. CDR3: CASRPGRMNTEAFF. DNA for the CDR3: TGTGCCAGCAGACCGGGACGGATGAACACTGAAGCTTTCTTT.

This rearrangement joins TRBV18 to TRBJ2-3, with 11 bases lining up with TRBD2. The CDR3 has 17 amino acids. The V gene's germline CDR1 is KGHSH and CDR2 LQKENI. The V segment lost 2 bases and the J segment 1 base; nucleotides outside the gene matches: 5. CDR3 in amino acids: CASSPTSGGRRTDTQYF. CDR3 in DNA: TGTGCCAGCTCACCAACTAGCGGGGGCCGCCGCACAGATACGCAGTATTTT.

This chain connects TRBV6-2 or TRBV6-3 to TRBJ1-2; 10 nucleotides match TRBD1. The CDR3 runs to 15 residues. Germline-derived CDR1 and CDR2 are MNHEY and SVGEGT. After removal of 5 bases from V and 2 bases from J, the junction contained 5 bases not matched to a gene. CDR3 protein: CASSKPGQGNYGYTF. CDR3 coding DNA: TGTGCCAGCAGTAAACCGGGACAGGGGAACTATGGCTACACCTTC.

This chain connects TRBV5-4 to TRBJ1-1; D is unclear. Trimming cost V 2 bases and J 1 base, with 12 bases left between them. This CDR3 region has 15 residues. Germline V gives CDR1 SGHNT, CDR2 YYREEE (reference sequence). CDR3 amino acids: CASSLGPPENTEAFF. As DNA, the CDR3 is TGTGCCAGCAGCTTAGGCCCACCTGAGAACACTGAAGCTTTCTTT.

The CDR3 loop is CASSRGVGFFQETQYF. DNA for the CDR3: TGCGCCAGCAGTCGGGGGGTAGGCTTTTTCCAAGAGACCCAGTACTTC. The chain carries TRBV10-2 and TRBJ2-5; 7 bases fit TRBD2. This CDR3 is built from 16 residues. Germline CDR1 and CDR2: WSHSY and SAAADI. The V and J ends lost 5 bases and 1 base, in that order; junction bases with no gene match: 10.

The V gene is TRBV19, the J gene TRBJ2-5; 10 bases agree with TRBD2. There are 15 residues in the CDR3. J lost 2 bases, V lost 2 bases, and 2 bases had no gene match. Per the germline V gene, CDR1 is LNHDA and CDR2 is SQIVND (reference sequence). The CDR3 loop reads CASSIRTSGQETQYF. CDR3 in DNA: TGTGCCAGTAGTATAAGGACTAGCGGACAAGAGACCCAGTACTTC.

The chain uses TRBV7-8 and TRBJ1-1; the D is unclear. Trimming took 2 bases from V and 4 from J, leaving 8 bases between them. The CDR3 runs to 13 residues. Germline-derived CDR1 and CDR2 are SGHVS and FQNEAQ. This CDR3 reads CASSLIVGTEAFF. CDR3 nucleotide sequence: TGTGCCAGCAGCTTAATCGTGGGCACTGAAGCTTTCTTT.

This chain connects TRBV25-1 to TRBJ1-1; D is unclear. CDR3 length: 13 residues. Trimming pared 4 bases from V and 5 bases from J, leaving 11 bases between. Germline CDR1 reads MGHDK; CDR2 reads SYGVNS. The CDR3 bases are TGTGCCAGCAGTGCCCGGACGTGGACTGAAGCTTTCTTT. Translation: CASSARTWTEAFF.

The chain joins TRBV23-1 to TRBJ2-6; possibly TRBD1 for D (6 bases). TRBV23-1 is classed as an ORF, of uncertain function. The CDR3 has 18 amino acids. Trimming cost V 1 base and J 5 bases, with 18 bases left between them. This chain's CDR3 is CASSQLWGPLPWANVLTF. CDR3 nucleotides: TGCGCCAGCAGTCAATTGTGGGGGCCCCTACCCTGGGCCAACGTCCTGACTTTC.

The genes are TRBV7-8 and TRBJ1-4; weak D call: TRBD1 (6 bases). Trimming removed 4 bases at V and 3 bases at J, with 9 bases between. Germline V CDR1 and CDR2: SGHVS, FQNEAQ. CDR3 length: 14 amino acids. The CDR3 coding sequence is TGTGCCAGCAGCTCAGGGGTAGCTAATGAAAAACTGTTTTTT. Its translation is CASSSGVANEKLFF.